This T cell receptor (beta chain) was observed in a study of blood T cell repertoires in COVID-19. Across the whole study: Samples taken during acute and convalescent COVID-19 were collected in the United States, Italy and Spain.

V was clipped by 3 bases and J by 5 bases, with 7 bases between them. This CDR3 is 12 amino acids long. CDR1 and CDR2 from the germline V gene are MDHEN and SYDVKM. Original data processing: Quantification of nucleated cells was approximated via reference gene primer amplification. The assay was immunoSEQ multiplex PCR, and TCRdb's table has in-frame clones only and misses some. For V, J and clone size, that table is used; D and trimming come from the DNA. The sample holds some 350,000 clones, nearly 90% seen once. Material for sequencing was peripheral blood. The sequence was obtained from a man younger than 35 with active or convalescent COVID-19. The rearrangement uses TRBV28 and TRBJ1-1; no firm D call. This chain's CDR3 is CASSFTRTEAFF. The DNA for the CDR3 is TGTGCCAGCAGTTTTACCAGGACTGAAGCTTTCTTT.